The T cell receptor (beta chain) under discussion was sequenced for a study of blood T cell repertoires in COVID-19. Study context: From the United States, Italy and Spain came samples of acute and convalescent COVID-19. T cells, B-cell-depleted T cells, or PBMCs supplied cDNA or gDNA.

TCRdb's table, derived via immunoSEQ multiplex PCR, lists solely in-frame clones and lacks some. Among 200,000 to 250,000 clones listed, roughly 88% were seen once. The V gene end was trimmed by 2 bases and the J gene end by 6 bases; junction bases not matched to a gene: 7. Germline CDR1 is KGHDR and CDR2 is SFDVKD. This CDR3 region has 16 residues. The V gene is TRBV24-1, the J gene TRBJ2-1, with 9 positions matching TRBD2. The sample taken for sequencing was peripheral blood. The source of this sequence is a man in his late teens or twenties with active or convalescent COVID-19. The CDR3 nucleotides read TGTGCCACCAGTGATTGGTCTAGCGGGAACGGCAATGAGCAGTTCTTC. It encodes CATSDWSSGNGNEQFF.